The source of this T cell receptor (beta chain) is a study of T cells in Graves' hyperthyroidism and ophthalmopathy. Across the whole study: Peripheral blood sampling occurred at initial diagnosis, before any treatment.

V dropped 3 bases and J dropped 5; count of bases not matched to a gene: 30. CDR3 length: 23 amino acids. Per the germline V gene, CDR1 is MNHEY and CDR2 is SVGEGT. Broader study findings: Blood also carried most thyroid clonotypes expanded above 0.001.

There were TCR beta CDR3 regions amplified from RNA transcripts. An initial round of RT-PCR targeting the TCR CDR3 relied on the HTBI primer set. TCRdb passed the multiplex PCR reads through MiXCR, listing each CDR3 protein once. Here the sample spans more than 350,000 distinct CDR3 sequences, nearly 15% being singletons. Inclusion characteristics of ophthalmopathy patients comprised a Clinical Activity Score of at least 3, a NOSPECS grade of at least 4, and duration under 3 months. On this clonotype itself: Its antigen is not identified.

Input material: blood. The chain carries TRBV6-2 or TRBV6-3 and TRBJ2-7, with TRBD2 identical over 11 bases. This receptor was taken from a woman in her sixties or seventies with Graves' ophthalmopathy. CDR3 sequence reads: CASSYTKQGARTSGSPLGDEQYF. The CDR3 DNA follows: TGTGCCAGCAGTTATACAAAACAGGGGGCTAGAACTAGCGGGAGCCCCCTCGGGGACGAGCAGTACTTC.